This passage covers 5 T cell receptor beta chains from one sample sequenced in a study of blood T cell repertoires in COVID-19. Produced via immunoSEQ multiplex PCR; TCRdb's table is partial and in-frame only. The sample yields approximately 150,000 clones, approximately 86% seen once. Sequenced material: peripheral blood. Source of these receptors: an elderly woman with COVID-19, enrolled during active disease.

This chain links TRBV7-3 with TRBJ2-5; 8 positions agree with TRBD2. CDR3 length: 15 amino acids. Germline V lookup: CDR1 SGHTA, CDR2 FQGTGA. V lost 2 bases to trimming and J lost 5 bases; unmatched junction nucleotides: 7. The CDR3 DNA reads TGTGCCAGCAGCTTAGCGGGAGGAGAATCGGAGACCCAGTACTTC. This translates into CASSLAGGESETQYF. The full variable domain, completed using reference TRBV7-3 and TRBJ2-5, is GAGVSQTPSNKVTEKGKYVELRCDPISGHTALYWYRQSLGQGPEFLIYFQGTGAADDSGLPNDRFFAVRPEGSVSTLKIQRTERGDSAVYLCASSLAGGESETQYFGPGTRLLVL.

The chain has TRBV6-1 and TRBJ2-2; tentative D call: TRBD1 (6 bases). The CDR3 spans 16 residues. The V end was cut by 4 bases, the J end by 1 base, with 13 bases between. In germline, CDR1 is MNHNS, CDR2 SASEGT. The CDR3, as DNA: TGTGCCAGCAGTGGCCCCCAGGGGTGGAACACCGGGGAGCTGTTTTTT. Protein: CASSGPQGWNTGELFF.

The CDR3 nucleotides are TGTGCCAGCAGGGACAGGCAGAACACTGAAGCTTTCTTT. It encodes CASRDRQNTEAFF. The rearrangement uses TRBV2 and TRBJ1-1, with 7 bases that match TRBD1. The ends lost 6 bases at V and 1 base at J; junction bases unmatched: 2. The CDR3 spans 13 residues. The germline V gene has CDR1 SNHLY and CDR2 FYNNEI.

Written as DNA, the CDR3 is TGTGCCAGCAGCGACCGGGACAGGGGGGTTCAGCCCCAGCATTTT. Encoded protein: CASSDRDRGVQPQHF. The V call is TRBV7-2, the J call TRBJ1-5, with 11 bases aligning to TRBD1. V dropped 5 bases and J dropped 6; count of bases not matched to a gene: 6. In germline, CDR1 is SGHTA, CDR2 FQGNSA. This CDR3 region has 15 residues.

In this sample, this clone turned up a few times. This chain connects TRBV21-1 to TRBJ2-1; TRBD1 is taken as the D call from the table, unchecked against the DNA. TRBV21-1 is reported as a pseudogene. This CDR3 region has 16 residues. This CDR3 reads CASTNRRDRTHNEQFF. DNA for the CDR3: TGTGCCAGCACCAACCGCCGGGACAGGACCCACAATGAGCAGTTCTTC.